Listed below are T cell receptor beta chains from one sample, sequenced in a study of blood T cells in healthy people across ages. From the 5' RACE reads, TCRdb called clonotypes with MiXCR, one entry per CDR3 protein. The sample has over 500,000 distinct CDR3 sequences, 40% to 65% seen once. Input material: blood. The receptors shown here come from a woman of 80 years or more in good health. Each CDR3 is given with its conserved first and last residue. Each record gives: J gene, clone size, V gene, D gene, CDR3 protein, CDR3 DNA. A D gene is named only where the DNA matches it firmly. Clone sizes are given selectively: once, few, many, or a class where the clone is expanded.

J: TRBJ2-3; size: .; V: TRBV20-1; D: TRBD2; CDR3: CSAKAGEKGDTQYF; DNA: TGCAGTGCTAAAGCGGGAGAGAAGGGAGATACGCAGTATTTT
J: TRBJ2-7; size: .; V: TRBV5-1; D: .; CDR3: CASGRPGSYEQYF; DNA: TGCGCCAGCGGGCGCCCAGGATCCTACGAGCAGTACTTC
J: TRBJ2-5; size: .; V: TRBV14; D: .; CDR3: CASSQSPTEETQYF; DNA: TGTGCCAGCAGCCAAAGCCCCACCGAAGAGACCCAGTACTTC
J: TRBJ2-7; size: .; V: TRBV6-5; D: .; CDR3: CACSYSNGGGYEQYF; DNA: TGTGCCTGCAGTTACTCGAATGGAGGGGGCTACGAGCAGTACTTC
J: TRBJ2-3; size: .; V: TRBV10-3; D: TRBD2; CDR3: CAIRLFSGGGTDTQYF; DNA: TGTGCCATCAGGCTCTTTAGCGGGGGAGGCACAGATACGCAGTATTTT
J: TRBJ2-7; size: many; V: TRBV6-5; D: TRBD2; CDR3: CAAGRSSYEQYF; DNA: TGTGCCGCCGGGAGGAGCTCCTACGAGCAGTACTTC
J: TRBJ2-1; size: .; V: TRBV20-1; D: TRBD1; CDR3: CSARDWQGAGNEQFF; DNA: TGCAGTGCTAGAGATTGGCAGGGGGCCGGCAATGAGCAGTTCTTC
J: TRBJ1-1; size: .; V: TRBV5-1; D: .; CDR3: CASSPHRGRFGGSTEAFF; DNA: TGCGCCAGCAGCCCACACCGGGGGAGGTTCGGAGGATCGACTGAAGCTTTCTTT
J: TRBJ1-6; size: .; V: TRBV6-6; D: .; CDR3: CASKLDSPLHF; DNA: TGTGCCAGCAAGTTGGATTCACCCCTCCACTTT
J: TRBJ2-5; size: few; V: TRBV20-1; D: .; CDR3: CSARDSGLLAGELETQYF; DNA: TGCAGTGCTAGAGATTCGGGGTTGTTGGCAGGGGAGTTAGAGACCCAGTACTTC
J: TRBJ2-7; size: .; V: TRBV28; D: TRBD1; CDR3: CASSPGTGDKQYF; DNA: TGTGCCAGCAGTCCCGGGACAGGGGACAAGCAGTACTTC
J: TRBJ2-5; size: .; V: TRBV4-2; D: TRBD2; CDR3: CASSPRTSGEHQETQYF; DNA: TGTGCCAGCAGCCCAAGGACTAGCGGGGAACACCAAGAGACCCAGTACTTC
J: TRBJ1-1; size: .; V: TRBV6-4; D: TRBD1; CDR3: CASSLTGEATEAFF; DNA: TGTGCCAGCAGCTTAACAGGGGAGGCCACTGAAGCTTTCTTT
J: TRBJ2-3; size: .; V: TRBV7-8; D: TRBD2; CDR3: CASSLVGRAGLYF; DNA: TGTGCCAGCAGCTTAGTAGGACGAGCGGGACTGTATTTT
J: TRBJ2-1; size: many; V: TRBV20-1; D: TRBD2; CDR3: CSAADLAGLYNEQFF; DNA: TGCAGTGCGGCCGATCTAGCGGGACTCTACAATGAGCAGTTCTTC
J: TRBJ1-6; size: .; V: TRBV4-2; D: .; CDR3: CASSQTGRINSPLHF; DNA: TGTGCCAGCAGCCAGACGGGACGGATCAATTCACCCCTCCACTTT
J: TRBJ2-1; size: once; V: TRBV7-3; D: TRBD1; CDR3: CASSPTGQGYEQFF; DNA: TGTGCCAGCAGCCCCACGGGACAGGGATATGAGCAGTTCTTC
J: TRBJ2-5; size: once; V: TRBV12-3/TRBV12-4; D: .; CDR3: CASSFLGQLAVRETQYF; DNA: TGTGCCAGCAGTTTCTTGGGGCAGCTGGCGGTCAGAGAGACCCAGTACTTC
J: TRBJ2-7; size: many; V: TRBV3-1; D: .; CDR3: CASSRSQTDYEQYF; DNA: TGTGCCAGCAGCCGTTCTCAAACCGACTACGAGCAGTACTTC
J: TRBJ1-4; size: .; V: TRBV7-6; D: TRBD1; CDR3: CVSSRRQGHGNEKLFF; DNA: TGTGTCAGCAGCAGAAGACAGGGCCACGGTAATGAAAAACTGTTTTTT
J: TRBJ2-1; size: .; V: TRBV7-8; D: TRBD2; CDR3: CASTRGGTPGEQFF; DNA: TGTGCCAGCACCCGCGGGGGGACCCCGGGAGAGCAGTTCTTC
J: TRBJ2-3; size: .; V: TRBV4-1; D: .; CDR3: CASSQEQSYTDTQYF; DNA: TGCGCCAGCAGCCAAGAACAGAGCTACACAGATACGCAGTATTTT
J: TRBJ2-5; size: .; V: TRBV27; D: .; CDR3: CASGASAQETQYF; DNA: TGTGCCAGCGGCGCTAGCGCGCAAGAGACCCAGTACTTC
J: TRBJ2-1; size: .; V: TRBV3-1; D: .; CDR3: CASSQPQGGQFF; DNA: TGTGCCAGCAGCCAACCTCAGGGGGGACAGTTCTTC
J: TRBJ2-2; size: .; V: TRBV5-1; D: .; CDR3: CASSLSASGVSGELFF; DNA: TGCGCCAGCAGCTTGTCGGCGTCAGGGGTATCCGGGGAGCTGTTTTTT
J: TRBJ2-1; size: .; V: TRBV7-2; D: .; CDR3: CANSLDSPPYNEQFF; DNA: TGTGCCAACAGCTTAGATAGCCCACCCTACAATGAGCAGTTCTTC
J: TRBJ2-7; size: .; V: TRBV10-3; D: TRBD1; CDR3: CAITDKGQGYEQYF; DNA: TGTGCCATCACCGACAAGGGACAGGGGTACGAGCAGTACTTC
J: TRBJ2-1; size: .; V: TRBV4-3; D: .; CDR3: CASSQEQGLYNEQFF; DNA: TGCGCCAGCAGCCAAGAACAGGGTCTGTACAATGAGCAGTTCTTC
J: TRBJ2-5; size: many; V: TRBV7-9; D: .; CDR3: CASSFSNLDSQETQYF; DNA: TGTGCCAGCAGCTTTTCAAATCTGGACAGCCAAGAGACCCAGTACTTC
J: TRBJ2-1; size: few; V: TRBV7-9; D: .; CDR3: CASSLEVALGQNEQFF; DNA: TGTGCCAGCAGCTTAGAAGTGGCCTTGGGGCAAAATGAGCAGTTCTTC
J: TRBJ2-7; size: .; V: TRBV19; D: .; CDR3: CASSTGGSYYNEQYF; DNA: TGTGCCAGTAGTACCGGTGGCTCCTACTACAATGAGCAGTACTTC
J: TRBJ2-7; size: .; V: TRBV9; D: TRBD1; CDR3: CASTFSTGGVEQYF; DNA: TGTGCCAGCACTTTTTCTACAGGGGGCGTCGAGCAGTACTTC
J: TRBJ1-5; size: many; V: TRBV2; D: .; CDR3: CASSEGGGQPQHF; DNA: TGTGCCAGCAGTGAAGGGGGGGGCCAGCCCCAGCATTTT
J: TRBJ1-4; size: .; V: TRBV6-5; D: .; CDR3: CASSYQARINEKLFF; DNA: TGTGCCAGCAGTTACCAGGCCCGAATTAATGAAAAACTGTTTTTT
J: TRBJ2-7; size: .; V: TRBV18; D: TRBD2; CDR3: CASSPSGTIQSYEQYF; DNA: TGTGCCAGCTCACCATCCGGGACTATCCAGTCCTACGAGCAGTACTTC
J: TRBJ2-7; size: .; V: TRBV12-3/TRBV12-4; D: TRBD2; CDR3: CASSPGRAGAGEQYF; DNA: TGTGCCAGCAGTCCCGGAAGAGCGGGAGCAGGTGAGCAGTACTTC
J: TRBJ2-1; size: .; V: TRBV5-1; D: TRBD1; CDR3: CASSLTITGVEQFF; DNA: TGCGCCAGCAGCTTGACTATTACAGGGGTCGAGCAGTTCTTC
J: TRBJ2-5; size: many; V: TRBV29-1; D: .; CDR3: CSARAGAETQYF; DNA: TGCAGCGCGAGAGCGGGCGCAGAGACCCAGTACTTC
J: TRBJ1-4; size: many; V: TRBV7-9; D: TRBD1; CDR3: CASRSGQTHEKLFF; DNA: TGTGCCAGCAGGTCGGGACAGACCCATGAAAAACTGTTTTTT
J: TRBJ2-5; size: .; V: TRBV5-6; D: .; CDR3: CASSLNKQETQYF; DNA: TGTGCCAGCAGCTTAAACAAGCAAGAGACCCAGTACTTC
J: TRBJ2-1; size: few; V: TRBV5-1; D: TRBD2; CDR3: CASSGTSRRNEQFF; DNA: TGCGCCAGCAGTGGGACTAGCAGACGCAATGAGCAGTTCTTC
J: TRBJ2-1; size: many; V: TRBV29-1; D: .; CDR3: CSVEGLGNEQFF; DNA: TGCAGCGTTGAAGGGCTCGGCAATGAGCAGTTCTTC